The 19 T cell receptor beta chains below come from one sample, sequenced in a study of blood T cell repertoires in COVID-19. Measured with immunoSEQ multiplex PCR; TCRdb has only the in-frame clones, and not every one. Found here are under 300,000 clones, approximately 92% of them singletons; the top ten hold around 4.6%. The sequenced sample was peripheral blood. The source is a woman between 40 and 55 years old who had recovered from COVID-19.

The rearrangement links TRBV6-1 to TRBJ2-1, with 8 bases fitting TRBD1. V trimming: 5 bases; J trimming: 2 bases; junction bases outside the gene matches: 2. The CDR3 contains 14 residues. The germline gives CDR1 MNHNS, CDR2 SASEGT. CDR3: CASSRTGTYNEQFF. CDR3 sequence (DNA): TGTGCCAGCAGTCGGACAGGGACCTACAATGAGCAGTTCTTC.

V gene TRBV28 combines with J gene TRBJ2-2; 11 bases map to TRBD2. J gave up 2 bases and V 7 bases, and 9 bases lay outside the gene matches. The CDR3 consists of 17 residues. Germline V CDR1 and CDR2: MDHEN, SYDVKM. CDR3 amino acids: CASTRLAGRFNTGELFF. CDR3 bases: TGTGCCAGCACCCGACTAGCGGGAAGGTTTAACACCGGGGAGCTGTTTTTT.

This CDR3 is CASSLAAPGQPQHF. The CDR3 DNA follows: TGTGCCAGCAGCTTAGCCGCCCCGGGTCAGCCCCAGCATTTT. The genes are TRBV11-2 and TRBJ1-5; D unresolved. Deletions cut 1 base from V and 6 bases from J, with 10 bases between. The germline V gene has CDR1 SGHAT and CDR2 FQNNGV. The CDR3 contains 14 residues.

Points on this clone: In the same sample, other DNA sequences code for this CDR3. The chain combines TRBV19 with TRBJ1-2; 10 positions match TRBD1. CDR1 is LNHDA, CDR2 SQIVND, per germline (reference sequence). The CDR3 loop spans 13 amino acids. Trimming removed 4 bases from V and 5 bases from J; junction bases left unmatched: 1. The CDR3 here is CASSRGQGYGYTF. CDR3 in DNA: TGTGCCAGTAGTAGGGGACAGGGGTATGGCTACACCTTC.

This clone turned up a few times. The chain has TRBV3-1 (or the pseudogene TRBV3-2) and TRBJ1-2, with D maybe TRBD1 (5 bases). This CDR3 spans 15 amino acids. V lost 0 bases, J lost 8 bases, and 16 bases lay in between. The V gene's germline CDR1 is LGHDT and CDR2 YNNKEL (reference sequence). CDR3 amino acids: CASSQDPGQEGGYTF. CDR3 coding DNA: TGTGCCAGCAGCCAAGATCCAGGGCAGGAGGGGGGCTACACCTTC.

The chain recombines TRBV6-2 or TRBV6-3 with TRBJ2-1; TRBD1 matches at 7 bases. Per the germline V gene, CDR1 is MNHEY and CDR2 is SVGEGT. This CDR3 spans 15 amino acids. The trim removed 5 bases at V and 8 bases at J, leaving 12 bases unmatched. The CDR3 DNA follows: TGTGCCAGCAGTACCCGAAGGGGGCGCGTCCATGAGCAGTTCTTC. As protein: CASSTRRGRVHEQFF.

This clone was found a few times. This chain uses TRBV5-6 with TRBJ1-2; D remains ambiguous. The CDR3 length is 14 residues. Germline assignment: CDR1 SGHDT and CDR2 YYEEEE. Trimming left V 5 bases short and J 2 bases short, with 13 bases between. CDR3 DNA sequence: TGTGCCAGCAGGAAACCCGTGACAAACTATGGCTACACCTTC. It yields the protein CASRKPVTNYGYTF.

Here the CDR3 DNA reads TGCAGTGCTAGTTATGGAGTCGCCTATGGCTACACCTTC. Translated: CSASYGVAYGYTF. The V gene is TRBV20-1, the J gene TRBJ1-2; D is uncertain. Germline CDR1 and CDR2: DFQATT and SNEGSKA (reference sequence). V shed 3 bases and J shed 4 bases, with 12 bases lying between them. The CDR3 is made up of 13 amino acids.

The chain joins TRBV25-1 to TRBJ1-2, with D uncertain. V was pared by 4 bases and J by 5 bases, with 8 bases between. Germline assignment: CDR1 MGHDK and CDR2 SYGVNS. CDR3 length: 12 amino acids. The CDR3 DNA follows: TGTGCCAGCAGTGCGGGGTTGTATGGCTACACCTTC. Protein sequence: CASSAGLYGYTF.

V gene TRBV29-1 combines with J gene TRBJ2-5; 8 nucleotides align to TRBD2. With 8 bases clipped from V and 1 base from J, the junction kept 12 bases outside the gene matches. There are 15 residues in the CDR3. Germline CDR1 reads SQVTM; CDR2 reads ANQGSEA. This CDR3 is CSCFSGTRGQETQYF. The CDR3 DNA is TGCAGCTGCTTTTCTGGGACTAGGGGCCAAGAGACCCAGTACTTC.

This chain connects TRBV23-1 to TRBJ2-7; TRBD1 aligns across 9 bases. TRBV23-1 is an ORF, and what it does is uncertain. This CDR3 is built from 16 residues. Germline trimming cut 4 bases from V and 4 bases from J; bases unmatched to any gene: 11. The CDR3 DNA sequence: TGCGCCAGCAGTCGGACCCGGGACAGGGAAAGATACGAGCAGTACTTC. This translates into CASSRTRDRERYEQYF.

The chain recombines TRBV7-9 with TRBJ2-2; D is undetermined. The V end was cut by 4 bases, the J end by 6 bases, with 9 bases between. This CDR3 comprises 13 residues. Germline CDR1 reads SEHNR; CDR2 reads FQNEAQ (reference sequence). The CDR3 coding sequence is TGTGCCAGCAGCTCTCCCTTCCCCGGGGAGCTGTTTTTT. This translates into CASSSPFPGELFF.

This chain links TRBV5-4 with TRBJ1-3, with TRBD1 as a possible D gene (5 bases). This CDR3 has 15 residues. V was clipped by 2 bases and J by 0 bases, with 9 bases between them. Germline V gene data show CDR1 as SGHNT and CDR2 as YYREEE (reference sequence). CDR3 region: CASSFRQNSGNTIYF. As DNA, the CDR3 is TGTGCCAGCAGCTTCAGACAGAACTCTGGAAACACCATATATTTT.

CDR3 coding DNA: TGTGCCAGCAGCTCACAGGGGCAGCAAGCTTTCTTT. As protein: CASSSQGQQAFF. This chain connects TRBV7-9 to TRBJ1-1; TRBD1 aligns across 7 bases. CDR1 and CDR2 from the germline V gene are SEHNR and FQNEAQ (reference sequence). The CDR3 consists of 12 residues. The ends lost 4 bases at V and 9 bases at J; junction bases unmatched: 5.

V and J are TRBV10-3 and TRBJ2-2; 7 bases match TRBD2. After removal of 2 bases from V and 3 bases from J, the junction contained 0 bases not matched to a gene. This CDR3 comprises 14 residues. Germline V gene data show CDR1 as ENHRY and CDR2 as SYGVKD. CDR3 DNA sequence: TGTGCCATCAGTGAGCGGGGGGACACCGGGGAGCTGTTTTTT. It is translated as CAISERGDTGELFF.

CDR3 in amino acids: CASSDSRASGGAWTGELFF. CDR3 in DNA: TGTGCCAGCAGTGATTCGAGGGCTAGCGGGGGGGCATGGACCGGGGAGCTGTTTTTT. The chain has TRBV2 and TRBJ2-2; 12 bases are a match to TRBD2. The length of the CDR3 is 19 residues. V was clipped by 3 bases and J by 5 bases; unmatched bases: 13. Germline V gene data show CDR1 as SNHLY and CDR2 as FYNNEI.

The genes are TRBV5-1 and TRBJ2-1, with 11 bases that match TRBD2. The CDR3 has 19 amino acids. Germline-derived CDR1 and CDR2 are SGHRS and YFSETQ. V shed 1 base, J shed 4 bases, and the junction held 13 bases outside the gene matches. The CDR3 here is CASSLTILAGEILYNEQFF. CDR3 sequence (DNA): TGCGCCAGCAGCTTGACCATACTAGCGGGGGAGATCCTATACAATGAGCAGTTCTTC.

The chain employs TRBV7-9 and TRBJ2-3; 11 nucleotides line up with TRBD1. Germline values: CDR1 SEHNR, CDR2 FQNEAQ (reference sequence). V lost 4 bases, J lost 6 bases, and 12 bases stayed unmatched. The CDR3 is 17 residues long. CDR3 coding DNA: TGTGCCAGCAGCTGGGAATCCGGGACAGGGGGTGGTGATACGCAGTATTTT. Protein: CASSWESGTGGGDTQYF.

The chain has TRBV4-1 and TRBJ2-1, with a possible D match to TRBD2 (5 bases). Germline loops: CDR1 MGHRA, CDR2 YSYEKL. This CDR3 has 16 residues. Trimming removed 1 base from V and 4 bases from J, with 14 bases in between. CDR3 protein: CASSQGVSEFYNEQFF. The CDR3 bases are TGCGCCAGCAGCCAAGGTGTTAGCGAGTTTTACAATGAGCAGTTCTTC.